This is a list of T cell receptor beta chains from one sample in a study of T-cell memory formation after mild COVID-19. MiXCR was run by TCRdb on the 5' RACE reads, yielding one entry per CDR3 protein. The data hold hundreds of thousands of distinct CDR3 sequences, with around 20% observed a single time. The sequenced material came from PBMCs or a T cell subset sorted from them (not recorded which). Receptors were obtained from a man younger than 35 who had mild COVID-19 (a few samples of this study predate the infection). Cell type and time point are not known. CDR3s include the opening cysteine and the closing phenylalanine or tryptophan. Each record gives: D gene, clone size, V gene, J gene, CDR3 DNA, CDR3 protein. The D gene is left open where the match is weak. Clone size, where shown, is once, few, many, or a class for clones that have expanded.

>.|few|TRBV7-9|TRBJ1-2
TGTGCCAGCAGCTTATTGGGGCAGGCAGTCTATGGCTACACCTTC
CASSLLGQAVYGYTF
>.|.|TRBV9|TRBJ1-3
TGTGCCAGCAGCGCGGACCAAAACTCTGGAAACACCATATATTTT
CASSADQNSGNTIYF
>TRBD2|.|TRBV6-2/TRBV6-3|TRBJ2-2
TGTGCCAGCAGTTCCCCTAGCGGGGGGGCAAACACCGGGGAGCTGTTTTTT
CASSSPSGGANTGELFF
>.|.|TRBV27|TRBJ1-2
TGTGCCAGCAGTCTCGGACTGCTTGCGGGCGGCTACACCTTC
CASSLGLLAGGYTF
>TRBD2|few|TRBV7-6|TRBJ2-2
TGTGCCAGCAGCTTAACGGGGGGTCCCGCCGGGGAGCTGTTTTTT
CASSLTGGPAGELFF
>.|.|TRBV5-5|TRBJ1-2
TGTGCCAGCAGCCTGATTAGTGATTGGAGCTATGGCTACACCTTC
CASSLISDWSYGYTF
>TRBD1|.|TRBV4-3|TRBJ2-3
TGCGCCAGCAGCCACTTAGGGGCCGACAGGGGCCATGCTGGTACGCAGTATTTT
CASSHLGADRGHAGTQYF
>TRBD1|.|TRBV12-3/TRBV12-4|TRBJ2-7
TGTGCCAGCAGTTTAGATAGCAGGGGGTACGAGCAGTACTTC
CASSLDSRGYEQYF
>.|.|TRBV6-1|TRBJ1-1
TGTGCCAGCAGAATCGGACTGAACACTGAAGCTTTCTTT
CASRIGLNTEAFF
>.|few|TRBV6-5|TRBJ2-5
TGTGCCAGCAGCCGGGGCTGGGGGGAGACCCAGTACTTC
CASSRGWGETQYF
>TRBD2|many|TRBV7-2|TRBJ2-1
TGTGCCAGCAGCTCGCAGGGACTAGGGGAGCAGTTCTTC
CASSSQGLGEQFF
>.|.|TRBV20-1|TRBJ2-5
TGCAGTGCCAGGCCCCCCTGGGTTAGCGGAGAACAAGAGACCCAGTACTTC
CSARPPWVSGEQETQYF
>.|.|TRBV14|TRBJ2-7
TGTGCCAGCAGCATCTACGATGGGTCCTACGAGCAGTACTTC
CASSIYDGSYEQYF
>TRBD2|.|TRBV11-2|TRBJ2-2
TGTGCCAGCAGCTTTGGCGGGGGGGTGAACACCGGGGAGCTGTTTTTT
CASSFGGGVNTGELFF
>.|few|TRBV7-9|TRBJ2-1
TGTGCCAGCAGCAAACGATTATTGGACTCGTCCCTCGTGGGATTAAATGAGCAGTTCTTC
CASSKRLLDSSLVGLNEQFF
>.|.|TRBV12-3/TRBV12-4|TRBJ1-2
TGTGCCAGCAGGTCTAAAGGTGGCTACACCTTC
CASRSKGGYTF
>.|many|TRBV4-1|TRBJ1-1
TGCGCCAGCAGCCAACAAACCCTCCCGACTGAAGCTTTCTTT
CASSQQTLPTEAFF
>.|few|TRBV6-5|TRBJ1-1
TGTGCCAGCAGTTACAGGTTTGAAGCTTTCTTT
CASSYRFEAFF
>TRBD1|.|TRBV5-4|TRBJ2-1
TGTGCCAGCAGCCCGACGGTGGGACAGGGGGCCGATGAGCAGTTCTTC
CASSPTVGQGADEQFF
>.|.|TRBV7-9|TRBJ2-1
TGTGCCAGCAGCTCTCCGACGTCCGGTGAGCAGTTCTTC
CASSSPTSGEQFF